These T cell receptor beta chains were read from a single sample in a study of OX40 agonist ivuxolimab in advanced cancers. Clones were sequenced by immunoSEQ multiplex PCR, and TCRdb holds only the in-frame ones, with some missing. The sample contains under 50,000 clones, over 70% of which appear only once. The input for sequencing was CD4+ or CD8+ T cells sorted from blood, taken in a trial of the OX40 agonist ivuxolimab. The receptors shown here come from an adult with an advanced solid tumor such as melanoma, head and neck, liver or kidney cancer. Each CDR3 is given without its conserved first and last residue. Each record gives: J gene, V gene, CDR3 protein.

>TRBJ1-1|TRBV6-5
ASSYIGTGPNTEAF
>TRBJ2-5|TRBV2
ASRGPQETQY
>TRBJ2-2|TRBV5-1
ASSLSSGNTGELF
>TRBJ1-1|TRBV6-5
ASSLTGATEAF
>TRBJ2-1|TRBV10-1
ASSESLVGEQF
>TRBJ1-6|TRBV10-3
AINPGFNSPLH
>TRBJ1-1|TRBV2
ASLRTEAF
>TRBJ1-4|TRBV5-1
ASSLGGESNEKLF
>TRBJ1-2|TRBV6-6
ASSPGQAVYGYT
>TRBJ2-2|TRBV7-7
ASSLASQGRLF
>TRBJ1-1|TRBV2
ASRVTGTGVEAF